Shown below are 8 T cell receptor beta chains from a single sample sequenced in a study of vaccination effects on CD4 cells after COVID-19. Sequencing followed a ViraFEST assay step that expanded antigen-specific CD4+ T cells with viral peptide pools. CD4+ T cell isolation took place after 10 days of culture. Previously uninfected by SARS-CoV-2, the vaccine recipients also showed negative nucleocapsid antibodies. The method was immunoSEQ multiplex PCR; TCRdb's version includes in-frame clones alone and lacks a portion of them. The sample has 20,000 to 25,000 clones; under 75% are singletons. Their recognized antigens are unknown. The sequencing used CD4+ T cells from PBMCs cultured with HCoV-NL63 spike peptides, collected before COVID-19 vaccination. Receptor source: a human donor who received a COVID-19 vaccine.

V usage is TRBV5-1 and J usage is TRBJ2-1; 12 nucleotides align to TRBD2. V was clipped by 0 bases and J by 8 bases; unmatched bases: 9. Germline CDR1 SGHRS, CDR2 YFSETQ. The CDR3 is 17 residues long. CDR3 region: CASSLAATSGSGDEQFF. The CDR3 DNA is TGCGCCAGCAGCTTGGCCGCGACTAGCGGGAGTGGGGATGAGCAGTTCTTC. Drawing the rest from reference TRBV5-1 and TRBJ2-1, the complete variable domain is KAGVTQTPRYLIKTRGQQVTLSCSPISGHRSVSWYQQTPGQGLQFLFEYFSETQRNKGNFPGRFSGRQFSNSRSEMNVSTLELGDSALYLCASSLAATSGSGDEQFFGPGTRLTVL.

This clone turned up a few times. The rearrangement uses TRBV5-4 and TRBJ1-4; the D gene is possibly TRBD1 (5 bases). CDR3 length: 16 amino acids. Per the germline V gene, CDR1 is SGHNT and CDR2 is YYREEE (reference sequence). V was trimmed by 0 bases and J by 5 bases, leaving 14 bases between them. CDR3 amino acids: CASSLDGPGGNEKLFF. The CDR3 DNA sequence: TGTGCCAGCAGCTTGGACGGGCCGGGGGGAAATGAAAAACTGTTTTTT.

The rearrangement uses TRBV21-1 and TRBJ1-1; the table's D gene call, TRBD1, was not cross checked with the DNA. TRBV21-1 is a pseudogene segment. The CDR3 spans 18 residues. The CDR3 region has the DNA TGTGCCAGCAGCAAAAAGGGGCCGGGACAGGGACTCAACACTGAAGCTTTCTTT. It specifies CASSKKGPGQGLNTEAFF.

CDR3 sequence (DNA): TGCAGCGTGCTTAATGGGCCAGCCTACGAGCAGTACTTC. It specifies CSVLNGPAYEQYF. The V gene is TRBV29-1, the J gene TRBJ2-7; D ambiguous. Deletions cut 6 bases from V and 2 bases from J, with 14 bases between. The germline gives CDR1 SQVTM, CDR2 ANQGSEA. This CDR3 has 13 amino acids.

This clone has more than one count but fewer than ten. The chain is built from TRBV5-4 and TRBJ1-3, with 12 positions matching TRBD1. Germline V gene sequence: CDR1 SGHNT, CDR2 YYREEE (reference sequence). This CDR3 contains 15 residues. J lost 8 bases, V lost 4 bases, and 7 bases had no gene match. This chain's CDR3 is CASSILGQGADTIYF. The CDR3 DNA reads TGTGCCAGCAGCATCTTGGGACAGGGGGCAGACACCATATATTTT. The complete variable domain, with remaining parts taken from reference TRBV5-4 and TRBJ1-3, reads ETGVTQSPTHLIKTRGQQVTLRCSSQSGHNTVSWYQQALGQGPQFIFQYYREEENGRGNFPPRFSGLQFPNYSSELNVNALELDDSALYLCASSILGQGADTIYFGEGSWLTVV.

This clone was observed a handful of times. The J gene is TRBJ2-7, the V gene TRBV6-2 or TRBV6-3; weak D call: TRBD2 (6 bases). The CDR3 consists of 18 residues. Germline V lookup: CDR1 MNHEY, CDR2 SVGEGT. Trimming stripped 1 base from V and 5 bases from J, with 24 bases between. The CDR3 loop reads CASSYFSGTRQLIHEQYF. The CDR3 DNA follows: TGTGCCAGCAGTTACTTTTCCGGGACTCGCCAGCTAATCCACGAGCAGTACTTC.

In DNA, the CDR3 is TGTGCCAGCTCACCAGGGAGACAGGGGGGTTCGGGCTACACCTTC. It encodes CASSPGRQGGSGYTF. The V gene is TRBV18, the J gene TRBJ1-2, with 9 bases identical to TRBD1. CDR1 is KGHSH and CDR2 is LQKENI in the germline V gene. CDR3 length: 15 residues. V dropped 2 bases and J dropped 8; count of bases not matched to a gene: 9.

This clone was detected once. The chain has TRBV5-6 and TRBJ2-3; D might be TRBD2 (5 bases). The CDR3 has 16 amino acids. Germline V lookup: CDR1 SGHDT, CDR2 YYEEEE. V lost 0 bases to trimming and J lost 2 bases, with 13 bases between them. Here the CDR3 reads CASSLVSSLNTDTQYF. The DNA for the CDR3 is TGTGCCAGCAGCTTGGTTTCTAGCCTGAACACAGATACGCAGTATTTT.